Sequencing of this TCR beta chain was carried out in a study of shared clonotypes between healthy human individuals. Positive CCR7 selection of CD45RO-negative cells yielded the naive CD8 cells, and terminally differentiated effector memory CD45RA+ cells were excluded. The CDR3 loop spans 13 amino acids. Trimming took 3 bases from V and 4 from J, leaving 10 bases between them. Germline-derived CDR1 and CDR2 are ENHRY and SYGVKD. Produced via immunoSEQ multiplex PCR; TCRdb's table is partial and in-frame only. This sample has around 600,000 clones, with approximately 95% found just once. This TCR was recovered from a woman in her 30s in good health. The sequenced sample consisted of naive CD8+ T cells sorted from blood. The V gene is TRBV10-3, the J gene TRBJ2-7; unclear D gene. CDR3 DNA: TGTGCCATCAGTGATTTGGGTGGGTACGAGCAGTACTTC. Amino acids: CAISDLGGYEQYF.